This TCR beta chain was captured by sequencing in a study of shared clonotypes between healthy human individuals. Whole-study context: The donor group consisted of two women and a few men, aged 18 to 49.

The CDR3 length is 10 residues. The germline CDR1 and CDR2 sequences are DFQATT and SNEGSKA (reference sequence). Trimming took 2 bases from V and 7 from J, leaving 4 bases between them. Generated by immunoSEQ multiplex PCR, the TCRdb table keeps only in-frame clones and is missing some. The sample records over a million clones, roughly 96% being singletons. V and J are TRBV20-1 and TRBJ2-3, with D uncertain. This receptor was obtained from a man aged 25 to 40 in good health. Sequenced material: naive CD4+ T cells sorted from blood. Noted subset: CD45RA+ positively selected. CDR3 bases: TGCAGTGCTAGACTGAATACGCAGTATTTT. This encodes CSARLNTQYF.